The following is a TCR beta chain sequence with its context. The data stem from a study of read filtering for tumor transcriptome and immune sequencing. Across the whole study: Whole-transcriptome libraries were prepared after DNase treatment.

Germline V gene sequence: CDR1 LNHDA, CDR2 SQIVND (reference sequence). The length of the CDR3 is 14 residues. Every patient had bone marrow sampled while the disease was active. The library was built from about 400 ng RNA with molecular barcoded adaptors for alpha/delta and beta/gamma chains. One entry per CDR3 protein, called by TCRdb with MiXCR from the reads. The table has more than 100,000 distinct CDR3 sequences, roughly 13% seen once; the top ten hold roughly 7.6%. Source material: a population of CD138-negative cells sorted from bone marrow. This clonotype was sampled from a donor aged 40 or over with multiple myeloma. The gene calls are TRBV19 and TRBJ2-2, with no clear D. CDR3 nucleotide sequence: TGTGGTTGTGGTTCTCAGGTTAACACCGGGGAGCTGTTTTTT. As protein: CGCGSQVNTGELFF.